This passage covers 20 T cell receptor beta chains from one sample sequenced in a study of blood T cells in healthy people across ages. For the second PCR, which ran for about 7 to 12 cycles, a sample-barcoded 5' primer and a J-beta primer mix were used. TCRdb reprocessed the 5' RACE reads via MiXCR and lists one record per CDR3 protein. This table has 1.5 million to 2 million distinct CDR3 sequences, around half appearing once. Input material: blood. The receptors stem from a woman aged 40 to 50 in good health.

The chain couples TRBV5-1 to TRBJ1-5; D is ambiguous. The V gene's germline CDR1 is SGHRS and CDR2 YFSETQ. This CDR3 is built from 13 residues. V was shortened by 1 base and J by 6 bases, with 8 bases between the two germline ends. This CDR3 is CASSLFPSQPQHF. The CDR3 DNA is TGCGCCAGCAGCTTGTTTCCCTCTCAGCCCCAGCATTTT.

In this sample, this clonotype turned up once. The rearrangement uses TRBV27 and TRBJ2-1; D could derive from TRBD1 or TRBD2 (6 bases each). The tail of the sequence fits TRBJ2-7 better, so the J call may be wrong. CDR3 length: 15 amino acids. The V gene's germline CDR1 is MNHEY and CDR2 SMNVEV (reference sequence). The CDR3 reads CASSRRGGPSYEQYF. Written as DNA, the CDR3 is TGTGCCAGCAGTAGACGAGGGGGGCCTTCCTACGAGCAGTACTTC.

The V call is TRBV12-3 or TRBV12-4, the J call TRBJ2-7; no definite D call. V was shortened by 7 bases and J by 2 bases, with 9 bases between the two germline ends. CDR3 length equals 12 residues. The CDR3 loop reads CASIPRPYEQYF. In DNA form, the CDR3 reads TGTGCCAGCATCCCGAGGCCCTACGAGCAGTACTTC.

This clonotype was detected many times. The rearrangement uses TRBV5-6 and TRBJ2-5, with D maybe TRBD2 (5 bases). Germline V gene lookup returns CDR1 SGHDT and CDR2 YYEEEE. The V and J ends lost 1 base and 10 bases respectively, with 8 bases between them. The CDR3 is 11 amino acids. CDR3 DNA: TGTGCCAGCAGCTTGAACGGGGACCAGTACTTC. This encodes CASSLNGDQYF.

A few counts support this clonotype. The chain links TRBV2 to TRBJ2-7; 11 bases align to TRBD1. V lost 9 bases to trimming and J lost 4 bases; unmatched junction nucleotides: 8. CDR1 and CDR2 from the germline V gene are SNHLY and FYNNEI. There are 14 residues in the CDR3. CDR3 nucleotide sequence: TGTGCCAGAGGCCGGGGACAGGGGGTATACGAGCAGTACTTC. As protein: CARGRGQGVYEQYF.

The rearrangement joins TRBV29-1 to TRBJ2-5; weak D call: TRBD1 (5 bases). Trimming took off 7 bases at V and 7 bases at J, with 10 bases between the two ends. Germline V gene sequence: CDR1 SQVTM, CDR2 ANQGSEA. CDR3 length equals 10 residues. The CDR3 region is CSAGDRTQYF. The CDR3 DNA follows: TGCAGCGCTGGAGACAGGACCCAGTACTTC.

The chain carries TRBV10-2 and TRBJ2-1, with D unresolved. The CDR3 is made up of 14 amino acids. Between the trimmed V and J ends, which lost 4 bases and 4 bases, there was a span of 11 bases. Germline-derived CDR1 and CDR2 are WSHSY and SAAADI. The CDR3 DNA reads as TGCGCCAGCAGTGGACGAGCAGGATACAATGAGCAGTTCTTC. Its translation is CASSGRAGYNEQFF.

J is TRBJ1-1 and V is TRBV7-2; no definite D call. The CDR3 has 10 residues. The V end was cut by 8 bases, the J end by 8 bases, with 9 bases between. The germline gives CDR1 SGHTA, CDR2 FQGNSA. The chain's CDR3 is CASPAGEAFF. DNA for the CDR3: TGTGCCAGCCCCGCGGGGGAAGCTTTCTTT.

This chain links TRBV28 with TRBJ1-5, with no clear D. V lost 5 bases and J lost 3, with 14 bases in between. Germline assignment: CDR1 MDHEN and CDR2 SYDVKM. CDR3 length: 15 amino acids. The CDR3 sequence is CASSTMDGVNQPQHF. DNA of the CDR3: TGTGCCAGCAGTACCATGGACGGGGTCAATCAGCCCCAGCATTTT.

CDR3 sequence: CASSLERGVSYNEQFF. CDR3 bases: TGTGCCAGCAGTTTAGAACGGGGAGTTTCCTACAATGAGCAGTTCTTC. This sequence joins TRBV12-3 or TRBV12-4 and TRBJ2-1; tentatively, D is TRBD2 (5 bases). The ends were cut back, 1 base at V and 1 base at J, with 11 bases in the middle. The CDR3 length is 16 residues.

The rearrangement uses TRBV6-5 and TRBJ2-6, with D hard to call. Germline V gene data show CDR1 as MNHEY and CDR2 as SVGAGI. With 1 base removed from V and 0 bases from J, the gap between germline ends came to 7 bases. The CDR3 extends over 16 amino acids. The DNA of the CDR3 is TGTGCCAGCAGTTACTTGGTTCACTCTGGGGCCAACGTCCTGACTTTC. Translating it yields CASSYLVHSGANVLTF.

The V call is TRBV7-2, the J call TRBJ2-5; TRBD2 agrees at 14 bases. Trimming cost V 5 bases and J 3 bases; bases outside gene matches: 5. This CDR3 contains 16 residues. From germline, CDR1 is SGHTA and CDR2 FQGNSA. The CDR3 is CASSLGLAGGEETQYF. CDR3 in DNA: TGTGCCAGCAGCCTCGGACTAGCGGGGGGAGAAGAGACCCAGTACTTC.

The chain joins TRBV5-6 to TRBJ2-3, with TRBD2 matching over 7 bases. The germline V gene has CDR1 SGHDT and CDR2 YYEEEE. The CDR3 covers 16 residues. V gave up 4 bases and J gave up 2 bases; unmatched junction bases: 10. The CDR3 DNA sequence: TGTGCCAGCAGCGCTCCGCTAGCGGACTACACAGATACGCAGTATTTT. Translated, it gives CASSAPLADYTDTQYF.

This rearrangement joins TRBV20-1 to TRBJ2-5; weak D call: TRBD2 (6 bases). CDR1 and CDR2 (germline): DFQATT, SNEGSKA (reference sequence). This CDR3 has 12 residues. The CDR3 region is CSHLGGGNEQYF. DNA of the CDR3: TGCAGCCACCTCGGGGGAGGAAATGAGCAGTACTTC.

The chain links TRBV6-2 or TRBV6-3 to TRBJ2-3; no clear D. In germline, CDR1 is MNHEY, CDR2 SVGEGT. V was shortened by 0 bases and J by 14 bases, with 18 bases between the two germline ends. The CDR3 consists of 14 residues. The CDR3 here is CASSYSTVGPSSYF. The CDR3 nucleotides read TGTGCCAGCAGTTACTCTACCGTGGGCCCATCTTCGTATTTT.

This clonotype was seen a few times. The chain has TRBV6-2 or TRBV6-3 and TRBJ1-1; D remains unclear. The CDR3 is 14 amino acids. Deletions cut 2 bases from V and 5 bases from J, with 12 bases between. Germline V gives CDR1 MNHEY, CDR2 SVGEGT. CDR3 loop: CASSYPGLGTEAFF. In nucleotides, the CDR3 is TGTGCCAGCAGTTACCCCGGCCTGGGGACTGAAGCTTTCTTT.

The chain carries TRBV14 and TRBJ2-1; 12 bases align to TRBD2. Germline CDR1 reads SGHDN; CDR2 reads FVKESK. V was pared by 0 bases and J by 6 bases, with 6 bases of the junction left unmatched. The CDR3 has 17 amino acids. The CDR3, as DNA: TGTGCCAGCAGCCAAGAGTCGGGGACTAGCGGGTTCAATGAGCAGTTCTTC. Translation gives CASSQESGTSGFNEQFF. The full variable domain, rest sourced from reference TRBV14 and TRBJ2-1, is EAGVTQFPSHSVIEKGQTVTLRCDPISGHDNLYWYRRVMGKEIKFLLHFVKESKQDESGMPNNRFLAERTGGTYSTLKVQPAELEDSGVYFCASSQESGTSGFNEQFFGPGTRLTVL.

The genes are TRBV6-5 and TRBJ1-2, with 8 bases matching TRBD1. Trimming cost V 6 bases and J 3 bases; bases outside gene matches: 6. From germline, CDR1 is MNHEY and CDR2 SVGAGI. This CDR3 has 14 residues. For the CDR3, the DNA is TGTGCCAGCAGACCTGACAGGGGTCACTATGGCTACACCTTC. It is translated as CASRPDRGHYGYTF.

This clonotype was detected a few times. The chain uses TRBV4-1 and TRBJ2-3; the D gene is possibly TRBD2 (5 bases). The ends were cut back, 1 base at V and 2 bases at J, with 10 bases in the middle. Per germline, CDR1 MGHRA and CDR2 YSYEKL. The CDR3 has 15 residues. The CDR3 loop reads CASSQGGGFTDTQYF. CDR3 DNA: TGCGCCAGCAGCCAAGGTGGAGGTTTCACAGATACGCAGTATTTT.

J is TRBJ2-5 and V is TRBV20-1; D might be TRBD1 or TRBD2, each matching 6 bases. Trimming shortened V by 1 base and J by 4 bases, and 13 bases separated the two germline ends. CDR3 length: 14 amino acids. Germline CDR1 reads DFQATT; CDR2 reads SNEGSKA (reference sequence). Here the CDR3 reads CSARAGARGETQYF. CDR3 sequence (DNA): TGCAGTGCTAGAGCGGGGGCGCGCGGAGAGACCCAGTACTTC.